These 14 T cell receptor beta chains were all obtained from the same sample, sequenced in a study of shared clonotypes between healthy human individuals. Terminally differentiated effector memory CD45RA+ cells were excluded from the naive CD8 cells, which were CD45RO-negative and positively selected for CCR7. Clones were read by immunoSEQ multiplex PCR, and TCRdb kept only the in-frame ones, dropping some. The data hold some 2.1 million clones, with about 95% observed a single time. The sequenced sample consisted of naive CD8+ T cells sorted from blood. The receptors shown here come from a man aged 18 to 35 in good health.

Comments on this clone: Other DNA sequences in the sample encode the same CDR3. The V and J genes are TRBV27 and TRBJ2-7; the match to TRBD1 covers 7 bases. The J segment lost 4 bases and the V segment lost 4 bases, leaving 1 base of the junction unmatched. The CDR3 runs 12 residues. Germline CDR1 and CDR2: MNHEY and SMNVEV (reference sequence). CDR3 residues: CASSSTGYEQYF. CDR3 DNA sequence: TGTGCCAGCAGTTCGACAGGGTACGAGCAGTACTTC.

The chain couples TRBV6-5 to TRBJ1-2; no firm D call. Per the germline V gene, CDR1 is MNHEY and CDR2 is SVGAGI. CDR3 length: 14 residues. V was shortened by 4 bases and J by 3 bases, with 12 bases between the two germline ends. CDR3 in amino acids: CASSSPDTDYGYTF. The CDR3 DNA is TGTGCCAGCAGTTCACCAGACACAGACTATGGCTACACCTTC.

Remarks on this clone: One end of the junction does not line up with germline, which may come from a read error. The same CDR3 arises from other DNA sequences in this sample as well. The DNA of the CDR3 is TGTGCCAGCAGCGAAGTTCAGGGTTACGAGCAGTACTTC. Its translation: CASSEVQGYEQYF. The chain couples TRBV6-1 to TRBJ2-7; D is perhaps TRBD1 (5 bases). Germline CDR1 and CDR2: MNHNS and SASEGT. This CDR3 is built from 13 residues.

CDR3 region: CASRAGQGRIDGYTF. In DNA, the CDR3 is TGTGCCAGTAGGGCTGGACAGGGTAGAATCGATGGCTACACCTTC. The rearrangement uses TRBV19 and TRBJ1-2; TRBD1 matches 8 bases. CDR1 and CDR2 from the germline V gene are LNHDA and SQIVND (reference sequence). The CDR3 is made up of 15 amino acids. V was pared by 6 bases and J by 6 bases, with 12 bases of the junction left unmatched.

The CDR3 here is CASSLWLAGLNTGELFF. The CDR3 coding sequence is TGCGCCAGCAGCTTGTGGCTAGCGGGACTGAACACCGGGGAGCTGTTTTTT. This chain links TRBV5-1 with TRBJ2-2; 9 positions agree with TRBD2. V lost 1 base and J lost 1; bases outside the gene matches: 5. Germline V gene data show CDR1 as SGHRS and CDR2 as YFSETQ. The CDR3 loop spans 17 amino acids.

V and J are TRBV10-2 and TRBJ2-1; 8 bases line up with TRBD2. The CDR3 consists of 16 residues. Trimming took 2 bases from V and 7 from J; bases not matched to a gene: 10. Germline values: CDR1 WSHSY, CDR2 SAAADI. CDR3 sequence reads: CASSEGLARWLNEQFF. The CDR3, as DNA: TGCGCCAGCAGTGAGGGACTAGCTCGCTGGTTGAATGAGCAGTTCTTC.

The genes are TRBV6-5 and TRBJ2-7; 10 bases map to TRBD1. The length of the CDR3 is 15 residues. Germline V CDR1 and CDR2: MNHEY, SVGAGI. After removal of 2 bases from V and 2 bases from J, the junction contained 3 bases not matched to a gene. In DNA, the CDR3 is TGTGCCAGCAGTTACGACGGGACAGGGGCCTACGAGCAGTACTTC. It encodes CASSYDGTGAYEQYF.

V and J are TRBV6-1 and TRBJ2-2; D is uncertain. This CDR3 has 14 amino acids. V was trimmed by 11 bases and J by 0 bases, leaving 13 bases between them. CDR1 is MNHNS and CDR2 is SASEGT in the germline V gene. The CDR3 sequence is CAVLLDANTGELFF. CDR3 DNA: TGTGCCGTACTTTTGGACGCGAACACCGGGGAGCTGTTTTTT.

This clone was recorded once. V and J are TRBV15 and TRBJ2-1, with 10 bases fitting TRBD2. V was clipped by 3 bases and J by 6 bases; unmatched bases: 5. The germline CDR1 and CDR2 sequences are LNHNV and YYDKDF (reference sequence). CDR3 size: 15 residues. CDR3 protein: CATSSLAGALNEQFF. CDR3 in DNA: TGTGCCACCAGCAGCCTAGCGGGGGCCCTCAATGAGCAGTTCTTC.

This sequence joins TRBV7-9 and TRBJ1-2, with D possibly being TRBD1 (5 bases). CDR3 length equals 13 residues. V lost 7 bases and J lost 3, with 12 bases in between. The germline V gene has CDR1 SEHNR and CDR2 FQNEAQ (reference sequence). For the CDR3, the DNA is TGTGCCAGCACCCTGTGGGGCGACTATGGCTACACCTTC. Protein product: CASTLWGDYGYTF.

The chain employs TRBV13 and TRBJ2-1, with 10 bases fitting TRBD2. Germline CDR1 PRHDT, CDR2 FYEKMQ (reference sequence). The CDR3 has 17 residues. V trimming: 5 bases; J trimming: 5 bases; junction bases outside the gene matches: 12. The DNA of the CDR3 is TGTGCCAGCAGCGATATCAGCCTAGCGGGAGAGGACAATGAGCAGTTCTTC. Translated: CASSDISLAGEDNEQFF.

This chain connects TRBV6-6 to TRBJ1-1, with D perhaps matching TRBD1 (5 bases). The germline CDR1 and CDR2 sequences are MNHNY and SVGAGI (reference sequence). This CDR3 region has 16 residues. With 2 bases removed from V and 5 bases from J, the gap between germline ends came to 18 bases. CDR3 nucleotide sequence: TGTGCCAGCAGTTACGGGTGGGGCTCCGAGGGGACTGAAGCTTTCTTT. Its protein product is CASSYGWGSEGTEAFF.

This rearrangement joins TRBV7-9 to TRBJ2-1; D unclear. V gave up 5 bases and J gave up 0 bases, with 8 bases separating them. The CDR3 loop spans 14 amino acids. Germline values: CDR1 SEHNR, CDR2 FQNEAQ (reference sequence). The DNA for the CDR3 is TGTGCCAGCAGCGCCCCGAGCTCCTACAATGAGCAGTTCTTC. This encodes CASSAPSSYNEQFF.

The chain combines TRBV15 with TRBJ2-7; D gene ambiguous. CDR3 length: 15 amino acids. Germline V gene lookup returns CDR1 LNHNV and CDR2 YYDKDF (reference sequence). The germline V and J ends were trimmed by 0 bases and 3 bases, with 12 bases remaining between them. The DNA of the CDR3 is TGTGCCACCAGCAGAGATGTAGGAGATCACTACGAGCAGTACTTC. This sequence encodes CATSRDVGDHYEQYF.